This entry features one T cell receptor beta chain sequence. Its antigen is still unknown. No base-level quality is on record; no much larger clone is a single base apart. The data stem from a study of T cell responses to AZD1222 COVID-19 vaccine (TCRdb year 2021). Study-level background: AZD1222 recipients with second doses at about 4 weeks or about 12 weeks were pooled, because spike-specific TCR depth and breadth did not differ between schedules. A total of 233 trial participants underwent TCR sequencing, of whom around 200 received two doses of AZD1222 and some 26 received two doses of the MenACWY control vaccine. Enrollment into the trials was organized by age into subgroups of 18-55, 56-69 and 70-plus years, and those subgroups contained approximately 150, 30 and 60 TCR-sequenced participants, respectively. Overall study outcomes, separate from this receptor: The whole spike protein was spanned by vaccine-associated CD4 TCRs, and dominant responses were seen in regions 160-218 and 743-854. Reportedly, almost half of the unique spike-specific TCRs recognized epitopes lying outside the regions that are mutated in the B.1.351 and B.1.1.7 variants. Conclusions about previously exposed vaccinees were limited because only a handful of AZD1222 recipients were SARS-CoV-2 seropositive at baseline. In the small 56-69-year group, the increase in depth fell short of significance, most likely because of low power. Because no day 14 peak-response samples were available, the repertoires could be characterized only after the peak T cell response. Participants were mostly white British and included more females than males, and it was suggested by the authors that clonal diversity may have been underestimated. After two AZD1222 doses, both the breadth and the depth of spike-specific TCRs were significantly higher than at day 0 and than in MenACWY recipients.

Interpreted using the paper, the time point label stands for: baseline before first vaccination. Vaccinee samples were obtained from the UK trials COV001 and COV002, which included a single-blind randomized controlled phase 2/3 trial of AZD1222 (ChAdOx1 nCoV-19) in healthy adults. For TCRbeta chain sequencing, PBMC samples were collected from trial participants at day 0 and at day 28 after the second dose. The CDR3 regions of human TCRbeta chains were analyzed by immunosequencing. On the study's bioinformatics: Repertoire TCRs were checked for matches against a reference library of SARS-CoV-2-specific TCRs that had been generated using the MIRA antigen-specificity platform. Breadth was defined as the fraction of unique TCRs that were SARS-CoV-2-associated. Depth was defined as the fraction of total T cells that were SARS-CoV-2-associated. Using the MIRA data, each spike-specific TCR was mapped to the spike region that the TCR reacts to and placed in a CD4 or CD8 class. Log10-transformed breadth and depth values were compared by one-way ANOVA with Sidak's multiple comparisons tests. TCRdb provides this immuneACCESS table in a form limited to in-frame rearrangements. Some clones are lacking; in checked studies, under half of them reflect an unresolved V gene, and why the rest are absent is not known. V, J and clone size reflect that table, while D and trimming were determined from the DNA. The sample table records 84,000 or so clones; roughly nine tenths of these occur just once. 2% to 2.5% of the sample is taken by the ten largest.

V loses 2 bases at its end and J loses 1 base; junction bases beyond the gene matches: 23. Taken from cysteine to phenylalanine, the CDR3 has 21 residues. Only the CDR3 region is kept as DNA, spanning 63 bases read in frame from base 1. Based on the germline V gene, the CDR1 and CDR2 sequences are SGHRS and YFSETQ. This TCR was sampled from an adult in good health. The chain joins TRBV5-1 to TRBJ1-1; TRBD1 aligns with 7 central bases. The input for sequencing was peripheral blood, taken on day 0 of AZD1222 vaccination. The CDR3 region: CASSFRTASQGGLRRNTEAFF. The nucleotide sequence is given as TGCGCCAGCAGCTTCCGCACTGCGTCTCAGGGGGGACTCCGTAGGAACACTGAAGCTTTCTTT.